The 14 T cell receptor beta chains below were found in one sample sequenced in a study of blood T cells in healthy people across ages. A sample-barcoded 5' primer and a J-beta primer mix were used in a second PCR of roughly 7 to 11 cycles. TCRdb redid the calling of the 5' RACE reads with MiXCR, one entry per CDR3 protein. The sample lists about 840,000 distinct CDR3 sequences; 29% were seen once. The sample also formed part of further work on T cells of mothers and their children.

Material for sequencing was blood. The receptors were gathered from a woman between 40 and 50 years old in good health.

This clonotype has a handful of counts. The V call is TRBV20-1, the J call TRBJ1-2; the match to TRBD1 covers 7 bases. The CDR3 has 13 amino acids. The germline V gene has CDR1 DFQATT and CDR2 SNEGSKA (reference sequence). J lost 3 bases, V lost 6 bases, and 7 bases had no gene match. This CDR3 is CSARQGVHYGYTF. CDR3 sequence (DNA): TGCAGTGCGAGACAGGGTGTTCACTATGGCTACACCTTC.

CDR3 in DNA: TGTGCCACCAGCAGAGATCGGGGGTCGGGGCAGCCCCAGCATTTT. Encoded protein: CATSRDRGSGQPQHF. The chain employs TRBV15 and TRBJ1-5; tentatively, D is TRBD1 (5 bases). The CDR3 spans 15 residues. V was shortened by 0 bases and J by 7 bases, with 13 bases between the two germline ends. Germline lookup yields CDR1 LNHNV and CDR2 YYDKDF (reference sequence).

The CDR3 spells CASSLAVVGEIYNEQFF. The CDR3 coding sequence is TGTGCCAGCAGCTTGGCTGTGGTGGGGGAGATCTACAATGAGCAGTTCTTC. The chain recombines TRBV5-6 with TRBJ2-1; TRBD1 or TRBD2 may be the D gene (5 bases each). In germline, CDR1 is SGHDT, CDR2 YYEEEE. CDR3 size: 17 residues. Trimming left V 0 bases short and J 3 bases short, with 16 bases between. Looking up the rest from reference TRBV5-6 and TRBJ2-1 gives the full variable domain: DAGVTQSPTHLIKTRGQQVTLRCSPKSGHDTVSWYQQALGQGPQFIFQYYEEEERQRGNFPDRFSGHQFPNYSSELNVNALLLGDSALYLCASSLAVVGEIYNEQFFGPGTRLTVL.

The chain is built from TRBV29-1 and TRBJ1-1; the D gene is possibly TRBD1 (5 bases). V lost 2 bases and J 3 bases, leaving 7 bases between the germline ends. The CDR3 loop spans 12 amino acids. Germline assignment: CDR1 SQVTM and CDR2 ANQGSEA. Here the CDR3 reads CSVESGYTEAFF. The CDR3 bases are TGCAGCGTTGAATCAGGGTACACTGAAGCTTTCTTT.

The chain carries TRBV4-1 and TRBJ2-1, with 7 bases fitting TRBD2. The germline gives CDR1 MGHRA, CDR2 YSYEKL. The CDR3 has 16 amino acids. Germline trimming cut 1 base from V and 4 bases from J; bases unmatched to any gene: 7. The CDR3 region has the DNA TGCGCCAGCAGCCAAGGACTAGTGGGGGGGTACAATGAGCAGTTCTTC. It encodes CASSQGLVGGYNEQFF.

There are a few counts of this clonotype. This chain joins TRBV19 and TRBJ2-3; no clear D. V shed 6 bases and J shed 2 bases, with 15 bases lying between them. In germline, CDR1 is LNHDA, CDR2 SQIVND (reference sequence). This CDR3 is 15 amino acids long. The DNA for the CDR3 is TGTGCCAGTAGCTCAGACGGGCATGTCACAGATACGCAGTATTTT. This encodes CASSSDGHVTDTQYF.

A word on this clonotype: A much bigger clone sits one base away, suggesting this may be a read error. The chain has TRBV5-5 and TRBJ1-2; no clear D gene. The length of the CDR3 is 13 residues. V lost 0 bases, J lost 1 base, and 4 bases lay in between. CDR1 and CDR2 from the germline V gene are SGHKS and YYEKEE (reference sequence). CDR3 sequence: CASSLDFNYGYTF. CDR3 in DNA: TGTGCCAGCAGCTTGGACTTTAACTATGGCTACACCTTC.

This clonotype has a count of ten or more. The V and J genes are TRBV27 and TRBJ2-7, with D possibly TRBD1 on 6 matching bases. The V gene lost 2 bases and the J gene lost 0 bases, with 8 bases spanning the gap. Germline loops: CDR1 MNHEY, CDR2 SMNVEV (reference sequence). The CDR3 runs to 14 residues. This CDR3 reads CASSLRDNSYEQYF. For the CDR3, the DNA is TGTGCCAGCAGTTTACGGGACAACTCCTACGAGCAGTACTTC.

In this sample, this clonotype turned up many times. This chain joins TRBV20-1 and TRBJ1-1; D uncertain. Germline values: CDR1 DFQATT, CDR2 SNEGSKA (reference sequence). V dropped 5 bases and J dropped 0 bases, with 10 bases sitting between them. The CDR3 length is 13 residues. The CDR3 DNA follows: TGCAGTGCTTTTCGGCAGATGAACACTGAAGCTTTCTTT. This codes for CSAFRQMNTEAFF.

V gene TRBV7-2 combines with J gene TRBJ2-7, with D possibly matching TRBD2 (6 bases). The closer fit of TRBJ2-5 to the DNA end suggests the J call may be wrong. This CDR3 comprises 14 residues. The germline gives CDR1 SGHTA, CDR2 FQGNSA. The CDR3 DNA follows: TGTGCCAGCAGCTTCCACGCGCGGGGCGAGACCCAGTACTTC. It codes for CASSFHARGETQYF.

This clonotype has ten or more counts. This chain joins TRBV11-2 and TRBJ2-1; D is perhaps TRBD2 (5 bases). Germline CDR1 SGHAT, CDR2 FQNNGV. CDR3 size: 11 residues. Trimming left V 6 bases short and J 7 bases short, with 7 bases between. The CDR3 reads CASSLANEQFF. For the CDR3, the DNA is TGTGCCAGCAGTCTAGCTAATGAGCAGTTCTTC.

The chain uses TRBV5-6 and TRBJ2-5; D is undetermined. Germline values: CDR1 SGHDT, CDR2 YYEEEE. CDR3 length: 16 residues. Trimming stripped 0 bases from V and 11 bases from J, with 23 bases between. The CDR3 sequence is CASSLVVGSQWDEQYF. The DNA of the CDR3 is TGTGCCAGCAGCTTGGTGGTGGGATCCCAATGGGATGAGCAGTACTTC.

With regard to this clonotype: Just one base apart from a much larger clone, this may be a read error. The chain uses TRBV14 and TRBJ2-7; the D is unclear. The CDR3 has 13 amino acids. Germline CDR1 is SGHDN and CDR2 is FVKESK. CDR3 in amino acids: CASSLVVSTERYF. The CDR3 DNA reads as TGTGCCAGCAGCCTCGTCGTCTCCACAGAGCGGTACTTC.

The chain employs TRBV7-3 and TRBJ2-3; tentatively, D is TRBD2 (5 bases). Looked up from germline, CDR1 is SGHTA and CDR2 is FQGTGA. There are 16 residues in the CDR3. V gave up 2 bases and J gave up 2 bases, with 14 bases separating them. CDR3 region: CASSLDGLPVTDTQYF. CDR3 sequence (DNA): TGTGCCAGCAGCTTAGATGGACTGCCGGTCACAGATACGCAGTATTTT.